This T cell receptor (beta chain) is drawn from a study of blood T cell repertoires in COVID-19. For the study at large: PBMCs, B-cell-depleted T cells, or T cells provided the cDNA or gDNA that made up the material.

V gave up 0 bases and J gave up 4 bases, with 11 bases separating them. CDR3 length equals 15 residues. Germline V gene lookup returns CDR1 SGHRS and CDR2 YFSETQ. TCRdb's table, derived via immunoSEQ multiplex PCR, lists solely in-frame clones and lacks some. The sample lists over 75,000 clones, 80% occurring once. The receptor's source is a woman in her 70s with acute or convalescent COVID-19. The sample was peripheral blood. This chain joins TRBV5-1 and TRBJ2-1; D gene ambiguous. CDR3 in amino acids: CASSLATAEYNEQFF. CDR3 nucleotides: TGCGCCAGCAGCTTGGCCACAGCAGAGTACAATGAGCAGTTCTTC. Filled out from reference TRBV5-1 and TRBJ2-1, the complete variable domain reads KAGVTQTPRYLIKTRGQQVTLSCSPISGHRSVSWYQQTPGQGLQFLFEYFSETQRNKGNFPGRFSGRQFSNSRSEMNVSTLELGDSALYLCASSLATAEYNEQFFGPGTRLTVL.